The next 25 T cell receptor beta chains were all read from a single sample in a study of technical replicates of blood from a handful of donors. TCRdb's copy holds only in-frame clones and misses some; the assay was immunoSEQ multiplex PCR. The sample includes 68,000 or so clones, 80% to 95% seen only once; the top ten take 4.5% to 5%. Material: PBMCs. These receptors originate from a human donor in good health. Some clones in this sample may be carry-over from other donors' samples.

The chain carries TRBV4-3 and TRBJ2-1; 16 bases are shared with TRBD2. CDR1 is LGHNA, CDR2 YSLEER, per germline. This CDR3 is 15 amino acids long. Unmatched junction bases numbered 5, after V lost 7 bases and J lost 8 bases. The DNA for the CDR3 is TGCGCCAGCACCCACGGGACTAGCGGGAGGGATGAGCAGTTCTTC. Protein sequence: CASTHGTSGRDEQFF.

The J gene is TRBJ2-5, the V gene TRBV7-3; D is perhaps TRBD1 (6 bases). The V end was cut by 1 base, the J end by 2 bases, with 8 bases between. This CDR3 comprises 14 residues. Germline CDR1 reads SGHTA; CDR2 reads FQGTGA. In DNA form, the CDR3 reads TGTGCCAGCAGCTTAAGGGGGCCGCAAGAGACCCAGTACTTC. It specifies CASSLRGPQETQYF. Combining the CDR3 with reference TRBV7-3 and TRBJ2-5 gives the whole variable domain GAGVSQTPSNKVTEKGKYVELRCDPISGHTALYWYRQSLGQGPEFLIYFQGTGAADDSGLPNDRFFAVRPEGSVSTLKIQRTERGDSAVYLCASSLRGPQETQYFGPGTRLLVL.

Only a few counts were recorded for this clone. The chain has TRBV6-5 and TRBJ2-7; 11 bases fit TRBD1. V was pared by 5 bases and J by 2 bases, with 5 bases of the junction left unmatched. The CDR3 length is 15 residues. The germline CDR1 and CDR2 sequences are MNHEY and SVGAGI. The DNA of the CDR3 is TGTGCCAGCAGTCCCGGGACAGGGGGGACCTACGAGCAGTACTTC. Translating gives CASSPGTGGTYEQYF.

CDR3 residues: CASRSFGTEVNSPLHF. The CDR3 region has the DNA TGTGCCAGCAGAAGCTTCGGGACAGAAGTTAATTCACCCCTCCACTTT. The chain uses TRBV7-9 and TRBJ1-6, with 7 bases lining up with TRBD1. CDR1 and CDR2 (germline): SEHNR, FQNEAQ (reference sequence). The CDR3 contains 16 residues. Trimming cost V 6 bases and J 6 bases; bases outside gene matches: 11.

The rearrangement links TRBV7-2 to TRBJ1-2; D remains ambiguous. Deletions cut 2 bases from V and 1 base from J, with 5 bases between. Per the germline V gene, CDR1 is SGHTA and CDR2 is FQGNSA. CDR3 length: 13 residues. The CDR3 DNA reads TGTGCCAGCAGCTTAAACAGTAACTATGGCTACACCTTC. Its translation: CASSLNSNYGYTF.

J is TRBJ2-7 and V is TRBV5-5, with unresolved D. CDR1 and CDR2 (germline): SGHKS, YYEKEE (reference sequence). This CDR3 is built from 15 residues. The V end lost 1 base, the J end lost 4 bases, and 15 bases lay between the germline ends. The CDR3 protein is CASSLYLSEWYEQYF. The CDR3 DNA follows: TGTGCCAGCAGCTTGTATCTGTCAGAATGGTACGAGCAGTACTTC.

This chain joins TRBV9 and TRBJ2-1; 9 nucleotides match TRBD1. V trimming: 1 base; J trimming: 4 bases; junction bases outside the gene matches: 6. Germline V gene data show CDR1 as SGDLS and CDR2 as YYNGEE. The CDR3 has 16 amino acids. CDR3 sequence (DNA): TGTGCCAGCAGCGTAAGGGGACAGGGTTCTTACAATGAGCAGTTCTTC. Protein: CASSVRGQGSYNEQFF.

CDR3 sequence reads: CASSMTGVRGNQPQHF. The CDR3 DNA is TGTGCCAGTAGCATGACAGGGGTGAGAGGGAATCAGCCCCAGCATTTT. The chain links TRBV19 to TRBJ1-5; 8 bases match TRBD1. There are 16 residues in the CDR3. Trimming cost V 6 bases and J 4 bases; bases outside gene matches: 11. CDR1 is LNHDA and CDR2 is SQIVND in the germline V gene (reference sequence).

The V and J genes are TRBV15 and TRBJ2-7; D possibly corresponds to TRBD2 (6 bases). V was trimmed by 5 bases and J by 2 bases, leaving 16 bases between them. There are 15 residues in the CDR3. Germline V lookup: CDR1 LNHNV, CDR2 YYDKDF (reference sequence). The CDR3 here is CATSPRGSPPYEQYF. CDR3 DNA sequence: TGTGCCACCAGCCCCCGGGGGAGCCCTCCCTACGAGCAGTACTTC.

The chain has TRBV19 and TRBJ1-1, with D maybe TRBD1 (6 bases). The germline gives CDR1 LNHDA, CDR2 SQIVND (reference sequence). V dropped 6 bases and J dropped 0 bases, with 20 bases sitting between them. CDR3 length: 17 amino acids. For the CDR3, the DNA is TGTGCCAGTAGCAGACAGGTATGGGTAAGGGTGAACACTGAAGCTTTCTTT. The encoded protein is CASSRQVWVRVNTEAFF.

The chain couples TRBV6-6 to TRBJ2-7; 8 nucleotides line up with TRBD2. The CDR3 sequence is 13 residues long. V trimming: 7 bases; J trimming: 4 bases; junction bases outside the gene matches: 6. The germline V gene has CDR1 MNHNY and CDR2 SVGAGI (reference sequence). The CDR3 region has the DNA TGTGCCAGCACCCGGGAGGGGGGGTACGAGCAGTACTTC. Translating it yields CASTREGGYEQYF.

The gene calls are TRBV14 and TRBJ2-7, with TRBD2 matching 13 bases. With 4 bases clipped from V and 3 bases from J, the junction kept 6 bases outside the gene matches. The V gene's germline CDR1 is SGHDN and CDR2 FVKESK. This CDR3 is built from 16 residues. Here the CDR3 DNA reads TGTGCCAGCAGCCTTCCGGGACTAGCGGGATTCTACGAGCAGTACTTC. Protein: CASSLPGLAGFYEQYF.

V and J are TRBV2 and TRBJ2-5; perhaps TRBD2 as D (6 bases). V lost 7 bases and J 2 bases, leaving 11 bases between the germline ends. This CDR3 has 13 residues. From germline, CDR1 is SNHLY and CDR2 FYNNEI. CDR3: CASKRGAQETQYF. CDR3 DNA: TGTGCCAGCAAGCGCGGGGCACAAGAGACCCAGTACTTC.

The rearrangement uses TRBV4-1 and TRBJ2-2, with D tentatively TRBD1 (5 bases). CDR3 length equals 16 residues. The germline V gene has CDR1 MGHRA and CDR2 YSYEKL. With 1 base removed from V and 4 bases from J, the gap between germline ends came to 13 bases. The CDR3 DNA reads TGCGCCAGCAGCCAAGTTCGGACAATTCGCACCGGGGAGCTGTTTTTT. Protein product: CASSQVRTIRTGELFF.

The chain is built from TRBV5-1 and TRBJ2-5; unclear D gene. This CDR3 has 14 residues. Germline V lookup: CDR1 SGHRS, CDR2 YFSETQ. Trimming stripped 1 base from V and 1 base from J, with 8 bases between. CDR3 DNA: TGCGCCAGCAGCTTGCTCGGAGTCCAAGAGACCCAGTACTTC. Translation gives CASSLLGVQETQYF.

The sample holds a few counts of this clone. V usage is TRBV18 and J usage is TRBJ1-1; possibly TRBD1 for D (5 bases). V was pared by 6 bases and J by 12 bases, with 26 bases between. This CDR3 is built from 15 residues. Germline V lookup: CDR1 KGHSH, CDR2 LQKENI. The CDR3 DNA sequence: TGTGCCAGCTCGCCTGGACACGGGCCGATTTCTGAGACTTTCTTT. Its protein is CASSPGHGPISETFF.

The J gene is TRBJ1-4, the V gene TRBV4-2; maybe TRBD1 (5 bases). V lost 1 base and J 5 bases, leaving 14 bases between the germline ends. CDR3 length: 16 residues. Germline CDR1 LGHNA, CDR2 YNFKEQ. CDR3 coding DNA: TGTGCCAGCAGCCAAGCTTCCCCGGGGGTGAATGAAAAACTGTTTTTT. The encoded protein is CASSQASPGVNEKLFF.

The genes are TRBV4-3 and TRBJ2-7; D uncertain. In germline, CDR1 is LGHNA, CDR2 YSLEER. This CDR3 has 15 amino acids. Between the trimmed V and J ends, which lost 0 bases and 2 bases, there was a span of 11 bases. This chain's CDR3 is CASSQESPGPYEQYF. CDR3 coding DNA: TGCGCCAGCAGCCAAGAAAGCCCTGGGCCCTACGAGCAGTACTTC.

The chain links TRBV6-1 to TRBJ1-1; perhaps TRBD1 as D (5 bases). V was cut by 7 bases and J by 8 bases, with 17 bases left in between. The CDR3 spans 13 residues. Germline V gene lookup returns CDR1 MNHNS and CDR2 SASEGT. The CDR3 DNA reads as TGTGCCAGCACCTTAACCCGACGGGGGGAAGCTTTCTTT. Protein product: CASTLTRRGEAFF.

The chain links TRBV19 to TRBJ2-3; 9 nucleotides match TRBD2. Germline V CDR1 and CDR2: LNHDA, SQIVND (reference sequence). CDR3 size: 16 residues. V trimming: 5 bases; J trimming: 4 bases; junction bases outside the gene matches: 10. DNA of the CDR3: TGTGCCAGTAGTTGGACTGGCGGGGGGGCGCCAGATACGCAGTATTTT. Translation gives CASSWTGGGAPDTQYF.

V usage is TRBV7-3 and J usage is TRBJ2-6, with D perhaps matching TRBD1 (6 bases). CDR1 and CDR2 (germline): SGHTA, FQGTGA. Between the trimmed V and J ends, which lost 9 bases and 0 bases, there was a span of 12 bases. This CDR3 has 15 residues. CDR3 region: CASGQINSGANVLTF. In DNA form, the CDR3 reads TGTGCCAGTGGACAGATTAACTCTGGGGCCAACGTCCTGACTTTC.

The rearrangement uses TRBV5-1 and TRBJ2-1, with TRBD2 identical over 10 bases. The CDR3 has 15 amino acids. V lost 2 bases to trimming and J lost 6 bases; unmatched junction nucleotides: 5. CDR1 and CDR2 from the germline V gene are SGHRS and YFSETQ. CDR3: CASSFSGGSFNEQFF. The CDR3 DNA sequence: TGCGCCAGCAGCTTTAGCGGGGGGTCTTTCAATGAGCAGTTCTTC.

V usage is TRBV6-4 and J usage is TRBJ1-2; TRBD1 might be the D (6 bases). This CDR3 spans 12 amino acids. Trimming removed 11 bases at V and 6 bases at J, with 16 bases between. Per germline, CDR1 MRHNA and CDR2 SNTAGT. The CDR3 nucleotides read TGTGCCCCTGGCAGGGGAAGTAATGGCTACACCTTC. Amino acid sequence: CAPGRGSNGYTF.

V and J are TRBV19 and TRBJ1-1; tentatively, D is TRBD1 (5 bases). The CDR3 spans 15 residues. Trimming left V 9 bases short and J 2 bases short, with 19 bases between. Germline CDR1 and CDR2: LNHDA and SQIVND (reference sequence). This CDR3 reads CASSNPTGFNTEAFF. Written as DNA, the CDR3 is TGTGCCAGCAGCAACCCAACAGGCTTCAACACTGAAGCTTTCTTT.

The chain uses TRBV29-1 and TRBJ2-3, with 9 bases identical to TRBD2. Germline assignment: CDR1 SQVTM and CDR2 ANQGSEA. CDR3 length: 16 amino acids. Losses at the gene ends were 6 bases for V and 2 bases for J; bases not matched to a gene: 12. CDR3 in amino acids: CSVIAGANRDTDTQYF. CDR3 bases: TGCAGCGTGATAGCGGGGGCGAATCGTGACACAGATACGCAGTATTTT.